This T cell receptor (beta chain) was obtained from a study of blood T cell repertoires in COVID-19. Study context: Samples came from the United States, Italy and Spain, spanning acute and convalescent COVID-19.

CDR1 is SGHRS and CDR2 is YFSETQ in the germline V gene. The CDR3 has 16 residues. V gave up 5 bases and J gave up 0 bases, with 15 bases separating them. The method was immunoSEQ multiplex PCR; TCRdb's version includes in-frame clones alone and lacks a portion of them. Altogether a few hundred thousand clones are present, around 89% being singletons, with the ten largest covering 1.8%. The material sequenced was PBMCs or T cells enriched from blood (not recorded which). The chain recombines TRBV5-1 with TRBJ1-5; no firm D call. The receptor comes from a woman between 40 and 55 years old who had recovered from COVID-19. The CDR3 DNA reads TGCGCCAGCAGTTCAGATCGAGGGTATAGCAATCAGCCCCAGCATTTT. Translated, it gives CASSSDRGYSNQPQHF.